These 28 T cell receptor beta chains originate from one sample sequenced in a study of post-analysis software for immune sequencing data. No antigen is known for these receptors. Study-level points and caveats: Roughly five TRBV segments appeared more often in patients than in controls, and TRBV5-6, TRBV5-1 and TRBV20-1 were among these.

Incorporated into the TCR beta cDNA libraries were unique molecular identifiers, which served to reduce PCR and sequencing biases. TCRdb redid the calling of the PCR reads with MiXCR, one entry per CDR3 protein. The data show hundreds of thousands of distinct CDR3 sequences, with roughly 27% seen just once and 0.56% held by the top ten. The sequencing input was blood. The receptor set was obtained from a girl aged 5 to 17 with multiple sclerosis.

This clonotype was recorded many times. J is TRBJ1-6 and V is TRBV9; 8 bases align to TRBD1. V lost 5 bases to trimming and J lost 6 bases; unmatched junction nucleotides: 4. Germline V lookup: CDR1 SGDLS, CDR2 YYNGEE. The CDR3 contains 14 residues. The CDR3 DNA reads TGTGCCAGCAGTCCGACAGGGGCTAATTCACCCCTCCACTTT. It translates to CASSPTGANSPLHF.

This clonotype occurred a few times. The chain employs TRBV29-1 and TRBJ2-7, with D tentatively TRBD2 (6 bases). V lost 3 bases and J lost 2, with 17 bases in between. The germline V gene has CDR1 SQVTM and CDR2 ANQGSEA. This CDR3 spans 15 amino acids. The CDR3 reads CSVEGLPLAPYEQYF. CDR3 DNA: TGCAGCGTTGAGGGACTTCCTCTAGCCCCCTACGAGCAGTACTTC.

The gene calls are TRBV29-1 and TRBJ1-4; D gene unclear. Germline values: CDR1 SQVTM, CDR2 ANQGSEA. CDR3 length equals 11 residues. With 3 bases removed from V and 14 bases from J, the gap between germline ends came to 13 bases. The CDR3, as DNA: TGCAGCGTTGAGGTCGCGGGGAGGCTGTTTTTT. This encodes CSVEVAGRLFF.

The V gene is TRBV5-1, the J gene TRBJ2-5; D possibly corresponds to TRBD1 (5 bases). The germline CDR1 and CDR2 sequences are SGHRS and YFSETQ. With 4 bases removed from V and 11 bases from J, the gap between germline ends came to 27 bases. This CDR3 has 16 amino acids. CDR3 sequence: CASSRQDNFPGNEQYF. Written as DNA, the CDR3 is TGCGCCAGCAGCAGGCAGGACAACTTCCCCGGCAATGAGCAGTACTTC.

This clonotype showed up just a few times. The gene calls are TRBV12-3 or TRBV12-4 and TRBJ1-5; no clear D gene. V lost 2 bases and J 2 bases, leaving 7 bases between the germline ends. CDR3 length: 14 residues. DNA of the CDR3: TGTGCCAGCAGTTTATGGGTCGGCAATCAGCCCCAGCATTTT. Its protein product is CASSLWVGNQPQHF.

In its sample, this clonotype was seen a few times. The rearrangement joins TRBV12-3 or TRBV12-4 to TRBJ2-3, with 10 bases fitting TRBD2. J lost 5 bases, V lost 3 bases, and 8 bases had no gene match. This CDR3 has 16 amino acids. The CDR3 bases are TGTGCCAGCAGTTTTAATAGCGGGGGGCCCCGAGATACGCAGTATTTT. It is translated as CASSFNSGGPRDTQYF.

The chain has TRBV12-3 or TRBV12-4 and TRBJ1-6; D not resolved. Trimming took off 6 bases at V and 9 bases at J, with 18 bases between the two ends. CDR3 length: 15 amino acids. The CDR3 DNA follows: TGTGCCAGCAGGGATCGGAGGGCGTGGGGTTCACCCCTCCACTTT. Amino acids: CASRDRRAWGSPLHF.

This clonotype came up a few times. The chain has TRBV29-1 and TRBJ2-1; D is ambiguous. V was cut by 7 bases and J by 0 bases, with 10 bases left in between. The CDR3 length is 13 residues. Germline CDR1 and CDR2: SQVTM and ANQGSEA. CDR3 nucleotide sequence: TGCAGCGGGGTCCCGAGCTCCTACAATGAGCAGTTCTTC. Translated: CSGVPSSYNEQFF.

This clonotype was detected a few times. The CDR3 loop reads CSASPGLQLSYEQYF. The CDR3, as DNA: TGCAGTGCTAGTCCGGGACTTCAACTTTCCTACGAGCAGTACTTC. This rearrangement joins TRBV20-1 to TRBJ2-7; D possibly corresponds to TRBD2 (6 bases). The CDR3 is 15 amino acids. The germline V gene has CDR1 DFQATT and CDR2 SNEGSKA (reference sequence). V lost 3 bases and J 1 base, leaving 16 bases between the germline ends.

This chain connects TRBV20-1 to TRBJ2-7, with D uncertain. The CDR3 spans 11 residues. CDR1 and CDR2 (germline): DFQATT, SNEGSKA (reference sequence). With 3 bases removed from V and 3 bases from J, the gap between germline ends came to 6 bases. The CDR3 reads CSARSHYEQYF. Written as DNA, the CDR3 is TGCAGTGCTAGGTCCCACTACGAGCAGTACTTC.

This chain uses TRBV7-9 with TRBJ1-2, with D maybe TRBD1 (5 bases). CDR3 length equals 15 residues. V gave up 0 bases and J gave up 4 bases, with 12 bases separating them. Germline CDR1 is SEHNR and CDR2 is FQNEAQ (reference sequence). The DNA of the CDR3 is TGTGCCAGCAGCTTAGCAAAAGGGACGGCCTATGGCTACACCTTC. Protein: CASSLAKGTAYGYTF.

This chain joins TRBV20-1 and TRBJ2-5; D possibly uses TRBD1 or TRBD2 (5 bases each). There are 14 residues in the CDR3. Germline CDR1 is DFQATT and CDR2 is SNEGSKA (reference sequence). The germline V and J ends were trimmed by 0 bases and 5 bases, with 13 bases remaining between them. CDR3 loop: CSARDEGWGETQYF. For the CDR3, the DNA is TGCAGTGCTAGAGACGAAGGATGGGGGGAGACCCAGTACTTC.

The J gene is TRBJ2-1, the V gene TRBV28; 9 bases are a match to TRBD2. The CDR3 sequence is 15 residues long. V was pared by 5 bases and J by 3 bases, with 5 bases of the junction left unmatched. In germline, CDR1 is MDHEN, CDR2 SYDVKM. CDR3 protein: CASSPGTSRYNEQFF. The CDR3 DNA follows: TGTGCCAGCAGTCCCGGGACTAGCCGCTACAATGAGCAGTTCTTC.

In its sample, this clonotype was seen a few times. The chain carries TRBV6-5 and TRBJ2-5; 7 bases line up with TRBD2. Germline V gene data show CDR1 as MNHEY and CDR2 as SVGAGI. Trimming removed 2 bases from V and 5 bases from J; junction bases left unmatched: 11. The CDR3 has 16 amino acids. This CDR3 is CASSYGGGVSMETQYF. DNA of the CDR3: TGTGCCAGCAGTTACGGGGGGGGAGTCTCAATGGAGACCCAGTACTTC.

The chain carries TRBV4-1 and TRBJ2-7; D gene unclear. CDR1 is MGHRA and CDR2 is YSYEKL in the germline V gene. The CDR3 length is 15 residues. Trimming removed 0 bases from V and 3 bases from J, with 12 bases in between. CDR3 DNA sequence: TGCGCCAGCAGCCAAGATCCAGGCACCTACTACGAGCAGTACTTC. Translated, it gives CASSQDPGTYYEQYF.

This clonotype was seen a few times. V usage is TRBV9 and J usage is TRBJ2-5; 11 bases map to TRBD1. Germline CDR1 and CDR2: SGDLS and YYNGEE. J gave up 6 bases and V 4 bases, and 11 bases lay outside the gene matches. The CDR3 loop spans 16 amino acids. CDR3 bases: TGTGCCAGCAGCCCCGGACAGGGGGCGAGAAGGCAGACCCAGTACTTC. It encodes CASSPGQGARRQTQYF.

This clonotype appeared a few times. The CDR3 loop reads CSAPGTSGSYEQYF. DNA for the CDR3: TGCAGTGCTCCCGGGACTAGCGGCTCCTACGAGCAGTACTTC. The chain joins TRBV20-1 to TRBJ2-7; 11 nucleotides agree with TRBD2. Germline assignment: CDR1 DFQATT and CDR2 SNEGSKA (reference sequence). The CDR3 spans 14 residues. V lost 5 bases to trimming and J lost 0 bases; unmatched junction nucleotides: 3.

This clonotype showed up just a few times. The chain has TRBV6-1 and TRBJ2-4; TRBD2 matches 16 bases. The trim removed 4 bases at V and 1 base at J, leaving 4 bases unmatched. The CDR3 is 18 residues long. Germline V lookup: CDR1 MNHNS, CDR2 SASEGT. The CDR3: CASSAGLAGGFAKNIQYF. For the CDR3, the DNA is TGTGCCAGCAGTGCGGGACTAGCGGGAGGGTTCGCCAAAAACATTCAGTACTTC.

Note on this clonotype: A read error may be the cause here, since a much bigger clone is one base away. The chain employs TRBV2 and TRBJ2-5; possibly TRBD2 for D (7 bases). The CDR3 is 15 amino acids. The germline gives CDR1 SNHLY, CDR2 FYNNEI. In DNA, the CDR3 is TGTGCCAGCAGTGGAAGATTGGGGGGGCCAGAGACCCGGTACTTC. Translation: CASSGRLGGPETRYF.

Ten or more counts support this clonotype. This chain uses TRBV5-6 with TRBJ2-3; D not resolved. Trimming took off 4 bases at V and 0 bases at J, with 6 bases between the two ends. Looked up from germline, CDR1 is SGHDT and CDR2 is YYEEEE. The CDR3 contains 13 residues. CDR3 DNA sequence: TGTGCCAGCAGCCGACGAAGCACAGATACGCAGTATTTT. Protein sequence: CASSRRSTDTQYF.

The chain couples TRBV6-2 or TRBV6-3 to TRBJ2-3; D call uncertain. The V gene lost 0 bases and the J gene lost 4 bases, with 8 bases spanning the gap. Germline CDR1 and CDR2: MNHEY and SVGEGT. The CDR3 covers 14 residues. CDR3 in DNA: TGTGCCAGCAGTTACTCGAACATACCAGATACGCAGTATTTT. It specifies CASSYSNIPDTQYF.

There are a few counts of this clonotype. V gene TRBV20-1 combines with J gene TRBJ2-3; 13 bases fit TRBD2. CDR1 and CDR2 (germline): DFQATT, SNEGSKA (reference sequence). Trimming removed 6 bases from V and 5 bases from J; junction bases left unmatched: 11. CDR3 length: 16 residues. The CDR3 DNA is TGCAGTGCCACTCCACTAGCGGGAGGGCCCGGAGATACGCAGTATTTT. It codes for CSATPLAGGPGDTQYF.

This clonotype came up a few times. CDR3 protein: CASSESSGAQGQYF. DNA of the CDR3: TGTGCCAGCAGTGAATCAAGCGGGGCCCAGGGGCAGTATTTT. The chain has TRBV6-1 and TRBJ2-3, with 7 bases aligning to TRBD2. Germline loops: CDR1 MNHNS, CDR2 SASEGT. The CDR3 is 14 amino acids. The J segment lost 11 bases and the V segment lost 2 bases, leaving 10 bases of the junction unmatched.

This chain links TRBV7-2 with TRBJ1-1; D may be TRBD1 (5 bases). V dropped 5 bases and J dropped 0 bases, with 13 bases sitting between them. Germline lookup yields CDR1 SGHTA and CDR2 FQGNSA. The CDR3 contains 15 residues. In DNA form, the CDR3 reads TGTGCCAGCAGCCCTTACAGGCCTATGAACACTGAAGCTTTCTTT. It specifies CASSPYRPMNTEAFF.

This clonotype was seen a handful of times. The V and J genes are TRBV5-6 and TRBJ1-2; D is unclear. The germline V gene encodes CDR1 SGHDT and CDR2 YYEEEE. The CDR3 extends over 13 amino acids. V was cut by 4 bases and J by 7 bases, with 14 bases left in between. The CDR3 protein is CASSRNGVRGYTF. The CDR3 coding sequence is TGTGCCAGCAGCAGAAACGGGGTTCGTGGCTACACCTTC.

On this clonotype: A single base separates this from a much larger clone, so it may be a read error. The genes are TRBV29-1 and TRBJ2-5; no definite D call. Between the trimmed V and J ends, which lost 7 bases and 1 base, there was a span of 10 bases. The germline gives CDR1 SQVTM, CDR2 ANQGSEA. The CDR3 loop spans 12 amino acids. CDR3 coding DNA: TGCAGCGCCGGACCAAGCCAAGAGACCCAGTACTTC. Translated: CSAGPSQETQYF.

The CDR3 region is CAIKRDKVPDTQYF. The CDR3 coding sequence is TGTGCCATCAAAAGGGACAAAGTCCCAGATACGCAGTATTTT. This rearrangement joins TRBV10-3 to TRBJ2-3; D may be TRBD1 (6 bases). Trimming stripped 7 bases from V and 4 bases from J, with 15 bases between. CDR1 and CDR2 (germline): ENHRY, SYGVKD. The length of the CDR3 is 14 residues.

Details on this clonotype: A single base separates this from a much larger clone, so it may be a read error. This chain connects TRBV4-3 to TRBJ2-4; TRBD1 matches 7 bases. In germline, CDR1 is LGHNA, CDR2 YSLEER. This CDR3 contains 14 residues. V shed 0 bases, J shed 13 bases, and the junction held 9 bases outside the gene matches. CDR3 sequence: CASSQETGSYKQYF. CDR3 DNA sequence: TGCGCCAGCAGCCAAGAGACAGGGTCCTACAAGCAGTACTTC.